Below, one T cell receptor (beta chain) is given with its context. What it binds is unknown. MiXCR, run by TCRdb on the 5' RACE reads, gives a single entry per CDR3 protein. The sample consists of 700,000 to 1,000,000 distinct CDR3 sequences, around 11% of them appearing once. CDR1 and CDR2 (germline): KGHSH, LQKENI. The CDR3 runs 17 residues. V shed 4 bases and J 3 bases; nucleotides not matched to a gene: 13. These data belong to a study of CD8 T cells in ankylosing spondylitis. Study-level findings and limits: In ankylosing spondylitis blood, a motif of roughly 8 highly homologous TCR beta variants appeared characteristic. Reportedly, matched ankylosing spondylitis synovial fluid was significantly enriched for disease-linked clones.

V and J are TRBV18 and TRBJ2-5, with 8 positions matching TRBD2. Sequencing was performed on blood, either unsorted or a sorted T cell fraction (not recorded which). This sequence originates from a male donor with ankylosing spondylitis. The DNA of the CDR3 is TGTGCCAGCTCACTCCGAGAGACGGGAGGGGAAAAAGAGACCCAGTACTTC. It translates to CASSLRETGGEKETQYF.